This T cell receptor beta chain was sequenced during a study of blood T cell repertoires in COVID-19. Study in general: The study drew acute and convalescent COVID-19 samples from the United States, Italy and Spain. Sources were T cells, B-cell-depleted T cells, or PBMCs; the material itself was cDNA or gDNA.

Original handling: Nucleated cell number was recorded as an estimate derived from reference gene primer amplification. TCRdb's table, derived via immunoSEQ multiplex PCR, lists solely in-frame clones and lacks some. Clone size and V and J calls were adopted from that table, with D and trimming inferred from the DNA. The table includes more than 95,000 clones, 82% detected once. The junction had 2 bases not matched to a gene; V was cut back by 2 bases and J by 6 bases. Germline V gives CDR1 SEHNR, CDR2 FQNEAQ (reference sequence). The CDR3 totals 14 residues. The chain links TRBV7-9 to TRBJ2-2, with 8 nucleotides matching TRBD2. The sequenced material came from peripheral blood. This clonotype originated in a man aged 60 to 75 with acute or convalescent COVID-19. The CDR3 sequence is CASSLSAGAGELFF. The CDR3, as DNA: TGTGCCAGCAGCTTATCAGCGGGGGCCGGGGAGCTGTTTTTT.